One T cell receptor (beta chain) is described in this entry. The source of the sample is a study of cytomegalovirus exposure and HLA in healthy donors. Trimming took off 1 base at V and 4 bases at J, with 11 bases between the two ends. From germline, CDR1 is MNHEY and CDR2 SMNVEV (reference sequence). The length of the CDR3 is 14 residues. The PCR used 60 Vbeta and 13 Jbeta primers. TCRdb keeps only in-frame clones here, not all; method: immunoSEQ multiplex PCR. The sample contains tens of thousands of clones, 80% to 90% of which appear only once. This TCR came from a man in his sixties or seventies in good health and CMV-seropositive. This chain links TRBV27 with TRBJ2-7; D call uncertain. Sample: PBMCs. CDR3 sequence: CASSLFPGRYEQYF. The CDR3 coding sequence is TGTGCCAGCAGTTTATTCCCCGGTCGGTACGAGCAGTACTTC.